These T cell receptor beta chains were read from a single sample in a study of spatial heterogeneity in lung cancer. TCRdb re-called the 5' RACE reads through MiXCR, storing one row per CDR3 protein. The table has 8,000 to 10,000 distinct CDR3 sequences, 23% seen once; the top ten hold 3% to 4.5%. The source material was PBMCs, sampled at follow-up. Every receptor here comes from a female donor with early-stage non-small cell lung cancer. Each CDR3 is given with its conserved first and last residue. A D gene is named only where the DNA matches it firmly. For some rows the clone size is stated as once, few or many, or as a class when expanded; others skip it.

d_call,v_call,j_call,clone_size,cdr3_nt,cdr3_aa
.,TRBV7-9,TRBJ2-1,.,TGTGCCAGCAGCTTCGCTTACTCCGAGCAGTTCTTC,CASSFAYSEQFF
TRBD2,TRBV7-2,TRBJ2-1,medium-sized,TGTGCCAGCAGCTTACCCACGGCTAGCGGGTACAATGAGCAGTTCTTC,CASSLPTASGYNEQFF
TRBD1,TRBV28,TRBJ2-1,.,TGTGCAAGTCACAGGGGTTCCTACAATGAGCAGTTCTTC,CASHRGSYNEQFF
.,TRBV20-1,TRBJ2-6,few,TGCAGTGCTAGAGAGCCCGGGACAGGGGCCAACGTCCTGACTTTC,CSAREPGTGANVLTF
TRBD2,TRBV6-5,TRBJ2-1,medium-sized,TGTGCCAGCAGTCGGGGACTATTATCCTACAATGAGCAGTTCTTC,CASSRGLLSYNEQFF
.,TRBV30,TRBJ1-2,.,TGTGCCTGGATGGAACTTGGGGGACCCACCTATGGCTACACCTTC,CAWMELGGPTYGYTF
TRBD2,TRBV7-9,TRBJ2-2,medium-sized,TGTGCCACCAGGACTAGCGGGAGATCCGGGGAGCTGTTTTTT,CATRTSGRSGELFF
.,TRBV28,TRBJ2-2,few,TGTGCCAGCAGTTCGGACCTCGCTAACACCGGGGAGCTGTTTTTT,CASSSDLANTGELFF
TRBD2,TRBV6-2/TRBV6-3,TRBJ2-1,.,TGTGCCAGCAGCCGGACTAGCAGGAATGAGCAGTTCTTC,CASSRTSRNEQFF
.,TRBV19,TRBJ2-3,.,TGTGCCAGTAGTGTCAGGACTGTTAGCACAGATACGCAGTATTTT,CASSVRTVSTDTQYF
.,TRBV5-1,TRBJ1-6,.,TGCGCCAGCAGCTTGGTTTCAGTCTATAATTCACCCCTCCACTTT,CASSLVSVYNSPLHF
.,TRBV9,TRBJ2-1,few,TGTGCCAGCAGCGTAGGGGGAAGTAGCTCCTACAATGAGCAGTTCTTC,CASSVGGSSSYNEQFF
TRBD1,TRBV7-9,TRBJ2-7,medium-sized,TGTGCCAGCAGCTTAAGGGCCGGGACAGTGGGCGAGCAGTACTTC,CASSLRAGTVGEQYF
TRBD2,TRBV5-1,TRBJ2-1,medium-sized,TGCGCCAGCAGCTTGGCTACTAGCGGGAGTAATGAGCAGTTCTTC,CASSLATSGSNEQFF
.,TRBV15,TRBJ2-7,few,TGTGCCACCAGCAGAGATATGGGCTACGAGCAGTACTTC,CATSRDMGYEQYF
.,TRBV20-1,TRBJ2-5,few,TGCAGTGGCTCTCGGGGTAAGCCTCAAGAGACCCAGTACTTC,CSGSRGKPQETQYF
.,TRBV9,TRBJ2-7,.,TGTGCCAGCAGCGTAGGGACCAACTACGAGCAGTACTTC,CASSVGTNYEQYF
.,TRBV7-2,TRBJ2-5,.,TGTGCCAGCAGCTTACAGGCCCGGGTTCGGTTACAAGAGACCCAGTACTTC,CASSLQARVRLQETQYF
TRBD1,TRBV7-6,TRBJ2-2,few,TGTGCCAGCGTCAGTCAGGGGGTAGACACCGGGGAGCTGTTTTTT,CASVSQGVDTGELFF
.,TRBV5-1,TRBJ1-1,.,TGCGCCAGCAGCTTGGCGGGGGCGTTCACTGAAGCTTTCTTT,CASSLAGAFTEAFF
.,TRBV6-5,TRBJ1-2,medium-sized,TGTGCCAGCAGTTACTCGTGGGGTTTCGGCTATGGCTACACCTTC,CASSYSWGFGYGYTF
.,TRBV20-1,TRBJ2-6,.,TGCAGTGGGGCAGGGACGGGAAAGGGCGCTGGGGCCAACGTCCTGACTTTC,CSGAGTGKGAGANVLTF
.,TRBV29-1,TRBJ2-1,.,TGCAGCGTGGGGTCCGTCGTGACCGGGGACAATGAGCAGTTCTTC,CSVGSVVTGDNEQFF
TRBD2,TRBV9,TRBJ2-5,.,TGTGCCAGCAGCGTAGGTAGCGGGAGTTCCCAAGAGACCCAGTACTTC,CASSVGSGSSQETQYF
.,TRBV5-1,TRBJ2-1,.,TGCGCCAGCAGCGCCGGCAAAGGGTCCAATGAGCAGTTCTTC,CASSAGKGSNEQFF
.,TRBV7-2,TRBJ2-5,.,TGTGCCAGCAGCTTAGATCTCGGTCAAGAGACCCAGTACTTC,CASSLDLGQETQYF
.,TRBV7-2,TRBJ2-1,medium-sized,TGTGCCAGCAGCTTAGATCTATCCAATGAGCAGTTCTTC,CASSLDLSNEQFF
.,TRBV5-1,TRBJ2-7,medium-sized,TGCGCCAGCAGCCACCGGGACGGTGCCTACGAGCAGTACTTC,CASSHRDGAYEQYF
.,TRBV7-2,TRBJ2-7,.,TGTGCCAGCAGCTTGAGAGGGGGCTACGAGCAGTACTTC,CASSLRGGYEQYF
TRBD1,TRBV11-2,TRBJ2-3,few,TGTGCCAGCAGCCCGATTAGGGGGCGCACAGATACGCAGTATTTT,CASSPIRGRTDTQYF
.,TRBV6-5,TRBJ2-1,once,TGTGCCAGCAGTTTGCCGGGCAATGAGCAGTTCTTC,CASSLPGNEQFF
.,TRBV23-1,TRBJ2-5,.,TGCGCCAAAGTAGAATCACGGGGGGCTAAAGAGACCCAGTACTTC,CAKVESRGAKETQYF
.,TRBV7-8,TRBJ2-7,few,TGTGCCAGCAGCCCGCGGGGTGAGGGTCCCTACGAGCAGTACTTC,CASSPRGEGPYEQYF
TRBD2,TRBV19,TRBJ2-1,medium-sized,TGTGCCAGTAGTATCCGGGAGGGCCCCTACAATGAGCAGTTCTTC,CASSIREGPYNEQFF
.,TRBV5-1,TRBJ2-2,few,TGCGCCAGCAGTGGCGGAGACACCGGGGAGCTGTTTTTT,CASSGGDTGELFF
.,TRBV7-8,TRBJ1-3,.,TGTGCCAGCAGCCCCCAAGGGAGGTCTGGAAACACCATATATTTT,CASSPQGRSGNTIYF
TRBD1,TRBV7-2,TRBJ1-4,few,TGTGCCAGCAGCTTCGGACAGGGGCCTAATGAAAAACTGTTTTTT,CASSFGQGPNEKLFF
.,TRBV7-8,TRBJ1-3,.,TGTGCCAGCAGCCGTGGGACAACTGGAAACACCATATATTTT,CASSRGTTGNTIYF
.,TRBV6-2/TRBV6-3,TRBJ2-1,.,TGTGCCAGCAGACTAAATCACAATGAGCAGTTCTTC,CASRLNHNEQFF
.,TRBV4-2,TRBJ2-7,.,TGTGCCAGCAGCCAAGAGTCGTACGGATACTACGAGCAGTACTTC,CASSQESYGYYEQYF
TRBD2,TRBV7-8,TRBJ2-1,few,TGTGCCAGCAGCTTAGCGCTAAACTCGGGACTAGAAAATGAGCAGTTCTTC,CASSLALNSGLENEQFF
TRBD1,TRBV7-3,TRBJ1-1,few,TGTGCCAGCAGCTCGTCCGGGACAGGGAAGGCTTTCTTT,CASSSSGTGKAFF
.,TRBV28,TRBJ2-5,.,TGTGCCAGCAGTTTAGGTCGAATCAAGGAGACCCAGTACTTC,CASSLGRIKETQYF
TRBD1,TRBV29-1,TRBJ2-5,.,TGCAGCGTCGACAGGGGGAGAGAGACCCAGTACTTC,CSVDRGRETQYF
TRBD1,TRBV5-1,TRBJ2-5,.,TGCGCCAGCAGCTTGGAGGTTTCTCCGGGACAGCAAGAGACCCAGTACTTC,CASSLEVSPGQQETQYF
.,TRBV6-2/TRBV6-3,TRBJ2-7,medium-sized,TGTGCCAGCAGATCGACCGGACGGACCTACGAGCAGTACTTC,CASRSTGRTYEQYF
.,TRBV7-2,TRBJ1-6,.,TGTGCCAGCAGCTTCCAGGGGATTTTAAATAATTCACCCCTCCACTTT,CASSFQGILNNSPLHF
TRBD1,TRBV10-2,TRBJ1-1,.,TGCGCCAGCAGTGAAGACAGGGTGAACACTGAAGCTTTCTTT,CASSEDRVNTEAFF
TRBD1,TRBV5-1,TRBJ2-3,.,TGCGCCAGCAGCTCACGGACCATTAGGGGGCAGGGCACAGATACGCAGTATTTT,CASSSRTIRGQGTDTQYF
.,TRBV29-1,TRBJ1-3,.,TGCAGCGTTGAGGATTGGGGGTCGGGCCCCGACACCATATATTTT,CSVEDWGSGPDTIYF
.,TRBV7-9,TRBJ1-1,few,TGTGCCAGCAGCATTGACATGAACACTGAAGCTTTCTTT,CASSIDMNTEAFF
TRBD2,TRBV4-2,TRBJ2-7,.,TGTGCCAGCAGCCCTCTACTAGCGGGAAACGAGGCCTTCCACGAGCAGTACTTC,CASSPLLAGNEAFHEQYF
TRBD1,TRBV28,TRBJ1-1,.,TGTGCCAGCAGGCGGACAGGATCGAACACTGAAGCTTTCTTT,CASRRTGSNTEAFF
.,TRBV28,TRBJ1-5,few,TGTGCCAGCAGTTTTCCGGGGAGCAGCAATCAGCCCCAGCATTTT,CASSFPGSSNQPQHF
.,TRBV19,TRBJ1-5,.,TGTGCCAGTAGTTCCGTTACCAGAGTGGGGGACGATCAGCCCCAGCATTTT,CASSSVTRVGDDQPQHF
TRBD2,TRBV11-2,TRBJ2-1,.,TGTGCCAGCAGCCTAGGGACTAGCGTGGACTACAATGAGCAGTTCTTC,CASSLGTSVDYNEQFF
TRBD2,TRBV20-1,TRBJ2-1,few,TGCAGTGCTAAGGCGAGCGGGAGCTCCTACAATGAGCAGTTCTTC,CSAKASGSSYNEQFF
TRBD2,TRBV5-1,TRBJ2-5,medium-sized,TGCGCCAGCAGCTTCTCGGGGGGAGGAGAGACCCAGTACTTC,CASSFSGGGETQYF